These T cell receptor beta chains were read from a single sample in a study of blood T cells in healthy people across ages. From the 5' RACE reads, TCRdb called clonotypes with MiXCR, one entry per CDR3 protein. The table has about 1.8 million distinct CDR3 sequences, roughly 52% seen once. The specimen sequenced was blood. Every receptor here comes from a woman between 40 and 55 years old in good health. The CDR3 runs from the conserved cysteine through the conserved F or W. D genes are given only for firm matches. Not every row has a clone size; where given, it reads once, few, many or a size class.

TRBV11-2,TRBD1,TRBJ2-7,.,TGTGCCTCCCTAGACAGGGAAGGGGCTAACGAGCAGTACTTC,CASLDREGANEQYF
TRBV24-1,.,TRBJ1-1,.,TGTGCCACCAGTGATTTTGGGGTGAACGCTTTCTTT,CATSDFGVNAFF
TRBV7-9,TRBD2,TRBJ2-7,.,TGTGCCAGCAGCTTAATTGGCGGGGGGCCCGGTTGGTCCTACGAGCAGTACTTC,CASSLIGGGPGWSYEQYF
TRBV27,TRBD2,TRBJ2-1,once,TGTGCCAGCAGCGCCAAGTTAGCGGGGGGGCTCTACAATGAGCAGTTCTTC,CASSAKLAGGLYNEQFF
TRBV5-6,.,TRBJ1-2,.,TGTGCCAGCACCCTGGGACCACTTAACTATGGCTACACCTTC,CASTLGPLNYGYTF
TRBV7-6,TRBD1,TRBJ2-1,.,TGTGCCAGCAGCTTAAGGGGACAGGGGGCCTATAATGAGCAGTTCTTC,CASSLRGQGAYNEQFF
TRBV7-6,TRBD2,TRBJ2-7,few,TGTGCCAGCAGCTTGGGAGCGGGGTCGAGCTCCTACGAGCAGTACTTC,CASSLGAGSSSYEQYF
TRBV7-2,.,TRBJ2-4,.,TGTGCCAGCAGCTTAGGGGTAGGCATTCAGTACTTC,CASSLGVGIQYF
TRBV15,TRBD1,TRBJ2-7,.,TGTGCCACCAGCAGGACAGGGGCCTACGAGCAGTACTTC,CATSRTGAYEQYF
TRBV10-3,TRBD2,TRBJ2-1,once,TGTGCCATCAGTGTACCGGGGGGGGACAATGAGCAGTTCTTC,CAISVPGGDNEQFF
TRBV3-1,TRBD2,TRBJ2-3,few,TGTGCCAGCAGCCAAGAATCTAGCGGGGGTACGCATACGCAGTATTTT,CASSQESSGGTHTQYF
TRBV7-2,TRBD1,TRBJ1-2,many,TGTGCCAGCAGCTTGGGAGGGGGCGGCTATGGCTACACCTTC,CASSLGGGGYGYTF
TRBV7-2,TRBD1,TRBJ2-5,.,TGTGCCAGCAGCGTATGGGACAGCTCCCAGCAGTACTTC,CASSVWDSSQQYF
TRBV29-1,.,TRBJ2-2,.,TGCAGCGTTGGCGTTGCCCTGGGCACCGGGGAGCTGTTTTTT,CSVGVALGTGELFF
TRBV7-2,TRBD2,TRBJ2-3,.,TGTGTCAGCAGTTTGAGCGGGGGGCCCACAGATACGCAGTATTTT,CVSSLSGGPTDTQYF
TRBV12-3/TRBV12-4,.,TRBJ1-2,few,TGTGCCAGCAGTTTAGATATCAGCCCCTCGCGTGGCTACACCTTC,CASSLDISPSRGYTF
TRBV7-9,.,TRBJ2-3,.,TGTGCCAGCAGCTTAGATGGTCCGCAGGGTCCAGATACGCAGTATTTT,CASSLDGPQGPDTQYF
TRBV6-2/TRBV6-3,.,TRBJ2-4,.,TGTGTCAGCAGTTACTCGATTGTTAGGGTGGAGTTCAGCATTCAGTACTTC,CVSSYSIVRVEFSIQYF
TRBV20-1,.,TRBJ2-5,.,TGCAGTGCTACCCCCGGAGGGGAACAAGAGACCCAGTACTTC,CSATPGGEQETQYF
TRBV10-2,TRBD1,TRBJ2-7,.,TGCGCCAGCAGTCAAAGACAGGGCTTAAAGTACTACGAGCAGTACTTC,CASSQRQGLKYYEQYF
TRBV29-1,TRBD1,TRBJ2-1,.,TGCAGCGTTGGAGGGGGCCACAATGAGCAGTTCTTC,CSVGGGHNEQFF
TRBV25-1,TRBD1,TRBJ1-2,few,TGTGCCAGCAGTCAGGGGGGAAGCAACAACTATGGCTACACCTTC,CASSQGGSNNYGYTF
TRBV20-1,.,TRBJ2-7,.,TGCAGTGCTAGATGGGGGGCGACCGAGCAGTACTTC,CSARWGATEQYF
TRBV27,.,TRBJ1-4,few,TGTGCCAGCAGTTTACTCCCGGGGGCAACTAATGAAAAACTGTTTTTT,CASSLLPGATNEKLFF
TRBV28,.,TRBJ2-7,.,TGTGCCAGCAGGGTAGCGGCCGGGAGCGGCAACGAGCAGTACTTC,CASRVAAGSGNEQYF
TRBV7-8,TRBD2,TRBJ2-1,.,TGTGCCAGCAGCTTACCGGGACTAGCGATACATGAGCAGTTCTTC,CASSLPGLAIHEQFF
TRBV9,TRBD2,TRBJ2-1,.,TGTGCCAGCAGCCCCCGGGGGGTAGCGGGGGTTGAGCAGTTCTTC,CASSPRGVAGVEQFF
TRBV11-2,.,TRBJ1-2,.,TGTGCCAGCAGCCCGATAGGTGGGGAGAGGAGGCTTTGGGCCGGCTACACCTTC,CASSPIGGERRLWAGYTF
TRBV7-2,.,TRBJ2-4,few,TGTGCCAGCAGCCCATTGAGGGGCGGATCAGAGCAGTACTTC,CASSPLRGGSEQYF
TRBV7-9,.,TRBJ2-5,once,TGTGCCAGCAGCTTAGTAAATGTGGCGTCAGAGACCCAGTACTTC,CASSLVNVASETQYF
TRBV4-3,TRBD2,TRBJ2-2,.,TGCGCCAGCAGCCAAGAACTAGCGGGGGGGCCTCGGACCGGGGAGCTGTTTTTT,CASSQELAGGPRTGELFF
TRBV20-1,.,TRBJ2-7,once,TGCAGTGCTAGAAATCCGGGGGCTTTAGGGGGCAATGAGCAGTACTTC,CSARNPGALGGNEQYF
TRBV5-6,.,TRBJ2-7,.,TGTGCCAGCAGCGAGGGAGGGGGTTCGGCCTACGAGCAGTACTTC,CASSEGGGSAYEQYF
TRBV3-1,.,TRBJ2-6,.,TGTGCCAGCAGCCCGGAAAGGAGGGCCAACGTCCTGACTTTC,CASSPERRANVLTF
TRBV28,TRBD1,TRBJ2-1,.,TGTGCCAGCAGACCGGGACAGATGAATGGGCAGTTCTTC,CASRPGQMNGQFF
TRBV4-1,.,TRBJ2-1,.,TGCGCCAGCAGCCAAGATCTCTCGGACTACAATGAGCAGTTCTTC,CASSQDLSDYNEQFF
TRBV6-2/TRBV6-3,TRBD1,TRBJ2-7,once,TGTGCCAGCAGTACAACGGCCGGGACAGGGACGGCCTGCGAGCAGTACTTC,CASSTTAGTGTACEQYF
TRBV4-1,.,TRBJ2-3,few,TGCGCCAGCAGCCCCCAAAGGCGGACAAGCACAGATACGCAGTATTTT,CASSPQRRTSTDTQYF
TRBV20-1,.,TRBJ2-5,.,TGCAGTGCAGGGGGGCCCTCCTACAATGGGCAGTACTTC,CSAGGPSYNGQYF
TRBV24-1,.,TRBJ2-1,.,TGTGCCACCAGTGACACCGGCGAAAGCTCCTACAATGAGCAGTTCTTC,CATSDTGESSYNEQFF
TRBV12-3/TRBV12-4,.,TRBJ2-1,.,TGTGCCAGCAACTATGAGGGTTCCAAGCCCGGTGAGCAGTTCTTC,CASNYEGSKPGEQFF
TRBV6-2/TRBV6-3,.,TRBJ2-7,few,TGTGCCAGCAGAACAGGCACCCACTCCTACGAGCAGTACTTC,CASRTGTHSYEQYF
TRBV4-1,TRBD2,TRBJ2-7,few,TGCGCCAGCAGCCAATGGGGTGGGACGGCTAGCGGGACCTACGAGCAGTACTTC,CASSQWGGTASGTYEQYF
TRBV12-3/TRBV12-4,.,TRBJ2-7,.,TGTGCCAGCAGTGTAGCCCAGAATCACGAGCAGTACTTC,CASSVAQNHEQYF
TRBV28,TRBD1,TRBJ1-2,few,TGTGCCAGCAGGTTATATATAGGGACAGGCGTAGAAAACTATGGCTACACCTTC,CASRLYIGTGVENYGYTF
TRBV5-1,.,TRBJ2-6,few,TGCGCCAGCAGCTTGGTTTACGGGGCCAACGTCCTGACTTTC,CASSLVYGANVLTF
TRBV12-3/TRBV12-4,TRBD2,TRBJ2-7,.,TGTGCCAGCAGTTTGGGACTAGTCTCCGAGCAGTACTTC,CASSLGLVSEQYF
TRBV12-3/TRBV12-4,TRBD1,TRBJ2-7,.,TGTGCCAGCAGTTTGCCCACGGGACAGCTTTCCCACGAGCGGTACTTC,CASSLPTGQLSHERYF